These 18 T cell receptor beta chains were all obtained from the same sample, sequenced in a study of post-analysis software for immune sequencing data (dated by TCRdb to the mid-2010s). The library was built by means of PCR. The sequencing machine was an Illumina HiSeq 2500. Unique molecular identifiers were incorporated into TCR beta cDNA libraries to reduce PCR and sequencing biases. The public reads were reprocessed in TCRdb via fastp at Q25 and MiXCR, keeping in-frame beta chains. When rows share a CDR3 protein, they turn into one entry using the most common DNA and genes. A total of 350,000 to 450,000 distinct CDR3 sequences appear in this sample, less than 40% of them only once. The ten largest clonotypes hold around an eighth of the sample. General conclusions and limits of the study: Patients showed significantly higher frequencies than controls for a few TRBV segments, among them TRBV5-6, TRBV5-1 and TRBV20-1.

These TCRs' antigens remain unknown. Sequenced: blood. Every receptor here comes from a girl aged 10-17 years with multiple sclerosis.

The V call is TRBV2, the J call TRBJ1-5; TRBD1 might be the D (5 bases). V shed 6 bases and J shed 5 bases, with 17 bases lying between them. Germline values: CDR1 SNHLY, CDR2 FYNNEI. CDR3 size: 15 residues. This CDR3 is CASRTGPGTYQPQHF. The CDR3 DNA follows: TGTGCCAGCAGAACGGGGCCAGGGACGTATCAGCCCCAGCATTTT.

This clonotype was observed a few times. This chain joins TRBV7-9 and TRBJ2-7, with 8 nucleotides matching TRBD1. The germline gives CDR1 SEHNR, CDR2 FQNEAQ (reference sequence). The CDR3 is 14 amino acids. Trimming at V came to 5 bases and at J to 3 bases, leaving 6 bases not matched to a gene. The CDR3 coding sequence is TGTGCCAGCAGCGGTCGGACAGGGAGCTACGAGCAGTACTTC. It is translated as CASSGRTGSYEQYF.

This clonotype has a handful of counts. This chain uses TRBV7-9 with TRBJ1-5; no firm D call. This CDR3 comprises 13 residues. Trimming shortened V by 3 bases and J by 5 bases, and 8 bases separated the two germline ends. Germline lookup yields CDR1 SEHNR and CDR2 FQNEAQ (reference sequence). The CDR3: CASSLKADQPQHF. The CDR3 DNA sequence: TGTGCCAGCAGCTTGAAGGCAGATCAGCCCCAGCATTTT. Full variable domain (remainder filled in from reference TRBV7-9 and TRBJ1-5): DTGVSQNPRHKITKRGQNVTFRCDPISEHNRLYWYRQTLGQGPEFLTYFQNEAQLEKSRLLSDRFSAERPKGSFSTLEIQRTEQGDSAMYLCASSLKADQPQHFGDGTRLSIL.

This chain links TRBV12-5 with TRBJ2-3, with D perhaps TRBD1 (6 bases). In germline, CDR1 is LGHNT, CDR2 FRNRAP. V gave up 5 bases and J gave up 6 bases, with 12 bases separating them. This CDR3 has 13 residues. The CDR3 here is CASGHSQGDTQYF. In DNA, the CDR3 is TGTGCTAGTGGTCACTCCCAGGGGGATACGCAGTATTTT.

This clonotype was seen ten or more times. The rearrangement joins TRBV27 to TRBJ1-5; D is unresolved. The CDR3 has 14 amino acids. Between the trimmed V and J ends, which lost 6 bases and 0 bases, there was a span of 9 bases. In germline, CDR1 is MNHEY, CDR2 SMNVEV (reference sequence). CDR3 sequence (DNA): TGTGCCAGCAGCCCCCGGGATAGCAATCAGCCCCAGCATTTT. Translating it yields CASSPRDSNQPQHF.

This clonotype was detected many times. This sequence joins TRBV15 and TRBJ2-5; D remains ambiguous. The CDR3 is 14 amino acids. Germline V gene data show CDR1 as LNHNV and CDR2 as YYDKDF (reference sequence). Trimming took off 1 base at V and 0 bases at J, with 6 bases between the two ends. CDR3 residues: CATSRGAYQETQYF. Here the CDR3 DNA reads TGTGCCACCAGCAGAGGGGCTTACCAAGAGACCCAGTACTTC. The full variable domain, completed using reference TRBV15 and TRBJ2-5, is DAMVIQNPRYQVTQFGKPVTLSCSQTLNHNVMYWYQQKSSQAPKLLFHYYDKDFNNEADTPDNFQSRRPNTSFCFLDIRSPGLGDTAMYLCATSRGAYQETQYFGPGTRLLVL.

The rearrangement uses TRBV5-1 and TRBJ2-3, with D possibly being TRBD1 (6 bases). This CDR3 is built from 15 residues. V was cut by 3 bases and J by 1 base, with 12 bases left in between. The germline V gene has CDR1 SGHRS and CDR2 YFSETQ. CDR3 nucleotides: TGCGCCAGCAGCTCGCAGACAGGAGGCACAGATACGCAGTATTTT. Translation gives CASSSQTGGTDTQYF. Full variable domain (outside the CDR3, taken from reference TRBV5-1 and TRBJ2-3): KAGVTQTPRYLIKTRGQQVTLSCSPISGHRSVSWYQQTPGQGLQFLFEYFSETQRNKGNFPGRFSGRQFSNSRSEMNVSTLELGDSALYLCASSSQTGGTDTQYFGPGTRLTVL.

V and J are TRBV5-6 and TRBJ2-3; 12 nucleotides align to TRBD2. Per germline, CDR1 SGHDT and CDR2 YYEEEE. With 4 bases clipped from V and 7 bases from J, the junction kept 10 bases outside the gene matches. CDR3 length: 16 amino acids. CDR3 sequence reads: CASSPPSGGAINTQYF. In DNA form, the CDR3 reads TGTGCCAGCAGCCCCCCTAGCGGGGGGGCCATAAATACGCAGTATTTT.

The V gene is TRBV9, the J gene TRBJ2-5; possibly TRBD1 for D (6 bases). V lost 3 bases and J lost 1, with 13 bases in between. The CDR3 extends over 15 amino acids. Germline V lookup: CDR1 SGDLS, CDR2 YYNGEE. The DNA for the CDR3 is TGTGCCAGCAGCGCCTCGACAGGACCCCAAGAGACCCAGTACTTC. Amino acid sequence: CASSASTGPQETQYF.

The genes are TRBV15 and TRBJ2-1; D possibly corresponds to TRBD2 (7 bases). CDR3 length equals 16 residues. The germline V gene has CDR1 LNHNV and CDR2 YYDKDF (reference sequence). V gave up 0 bases and J gave up 2 bases, with 11 bases separating them. This chain's CDR3 is CATSREGGGPYNEQFF. In nucleotides, the CDR3 is TGTGCCACCAGCAGAGAGGGGGGGGGGCCCTACAATGAGCAGTTCTTC.

The J gene is TRBJ2-7, the V gene TRBV12-5; the D gene is possibly TRBD1 (6 bases). Between the trimmed V and J ends, which lost 4 bases and 5 bases, there was a span of 18 bases. This CDR3 comprises 15 residues. Germline V CDR1 and CDR2: LGHNT, FRNRAP. CDR3 nucleotides: TGTGCTAGTGGTTCCACAGGGTATGTTGTCGACGAGCAGTACTTC. This gives the protein CASGSTGYVVDEQYF.

This clonotype turned up a few times. The rearrangement joins TRBV7-3 to TRBJ2-1, with TRBD2 matching over 10 bases. J was trimmed by 5 bases and V by 0 bases; bases with no gene match: 16. The CDR3 totals 20 residues. Looked up from germline, CDR1 is SGHTA and CDR2 is FQGTGA. The CDR3 nucleotides read TGTGCCAGCAGCTTAACAGCTAAGCGGGGGGGCCGTCTAGGGCACAATGAGCAGTTCTTC. Translation gives CASSLTAKRGGRLGHNEQFF.

The V gene is TRBV4-3, the J gene TRBJ2-3; D is undetermined. The germline V and J ends were trimmed by 1 base and 2 bases, with 13 bases remaining between them. The CDR3 contains 16 residues. CDR1 and CDR2 (germline): LGHNA, YSLEER. In DNA, the CDR3 is TGCGCCAGCAGCCAAGGCCCGACCGGATACACAGATACGCAGTATTTT. The encoded protein is CASSQGPTGYTDTQYF.

CDR3 residues: CASSPSGEPSYEQYF. For the CDR3, the DNA is TGCGCCAGCAGCCCGTCCGGCGAACCCTCCTACGAGCAGTACTTC. The chain joins TRBV5-1 to TRBJ2-7; D is unresolved. V lost 4 bases, J lost 0 bases, and 14 bases lay in between. CDR1 is SGHRS and CDR2 is YFSETQ in the germline V gene. This CDR3 is built from 15 residues.

This clonotype was detected a few times. The genes are TRBV12-3 or TRBV12-4 and TRBJ2-5; a weak D match, TRBD2 (6 bases). V was cut by 1 base and J by 4 bases, with 10 bases left in between. The CDR3 consists of 14 residues. The CDR3 is CASSLVMGGETQYF. The CDR3 region has the DNA TGTGCCAGCAGTTTAGTTATGGGGGGAGAGACCCAGTACTTC.

The chain carries TRBV20-1 and TRBJ1-5; 9 bases are shared with TRBD1. Germline V CDR1 and CDR2: DFQATT, SNEGSKA (reference sequence). V lost 0 bases to trimming and J lost 3 bases; unmatched junction nucleotides: 9. This CDR3 has 17 amino acids. The CDR3 reads CSAREQGAILNNQPQHF. CDR3 nucleotides: TGCAGTGCTAGAGAACAGGGGGCGATACTTAACAATCAGCCCCAGCATTTT.

The gene calls are TRBV20-1 and TRBJ2-3; D gene uncertain. Germline V gene lookup returns CDR1 DFQATT and CDR2 SNEGSKA (reference sequence). Trimming took 5 bases from V and 4 from J, leaving 10 bases between them. The CDR3 extends over 12 amino acids. The CDR3 region is CSAAISADTQYF. CDR3 nucleotides: TGCAGTGCTGCCATTTCGGCAGATACGCAGTATTTT.

This clonotype was counted only a few times. This CDR3 reads CSAKRPGLAGKETQYF. DNA for the CDR3: TGCAGTGCAAAGAGACCGGGACTAGCGGGTAAAGAGACCCAGTACTTC. The chain uses TRBV20-1 and TRBJ2-5, with 12 nucleotides matching TRBD2. The CDR3 contains 16 residues. Trimming removed 6 bases from V and 3 bases from J; junction bases left unmatched: 11. The germline V gene has CDR1 DFQATT and CDR2 SNEGSKA (reference sequence).